What follows is one TCR beta chain and its context. What antigen it recognizes has not been identified. No clone much larger than this one lies a single base away; base qualities are absent. This sample was included in a study of Ad26.COV2.S vaccination and SARS-CoV-2 variants (dated by TCRdb to about 2021). Regarding the complete study: Donors in the vaccine arm were drawn from COV1001, a phase I-IIa trial of Ad26.COV2.S in healthy adults that was multicentre, randomized, double-blind and placebo-controlled. Ad26.COV2.S was given intramuscularly at 5x10^10 or 1x10^11 viral particles, as a single shot or as two shots 56 days apart. TCRbeta repertoire sequencing served as the tool for gauging how specific and how broad the SARS-CoV-2-reactive T cell receptors were following Ad26.COV2.S vaccination. A total of around 32 samples were included in the TCR-sequenced set, comprising approximately 20 Ad26.COV2.S vaccine recipients, 5 placebo recipients and 8 SARS-CoV-2 convalescent individuals. Trial participants were randomized into five groups of five, in which low-dose or high-dose Ad26.COV2.S was given once or twice, or placebo was given on both occasions. Investigators did not know the trial group allocation while performing experiments and assessing outcomes. Broader findings and caveats from the paper: Spike-specific TCR breadth was higher in Ad26.COV2.S recipients than in placebo recipients (P = 0.0014). After vaccination, spike-specific CD8+ and CD4+ T cell responses were reported to show substantial breadth. Non-spike TCR breadth was comparable between vaccine and placebo recipients, consistent with the vaccine containing only spike. The study was not powered for comparison of responses between vaccine doses or regimens. It was noted by the authors that total T cell responses may have been underestimated by the TCR breadth and depth analyses.

From the cysteine up to the phenylalanine, the CDR3 has a length of 13 residues. Only CDR3 DNA remains: 39 bases, in frame from the first base. The V and J ends are trimmed by 5 bases and 2 bases, leaving 9 bases between them. According to the germline V gene (reference sequence), CDR1 reads MNHEY and CDR2 reads SMNVEV. The immunoSEQ Assay was used to sequence TCRbeta CDR3 regions. After extraction, genomic DNA underwent amplification by bias-controlled multiplex PCR, followed by high-throughput sequencing. Per the authors' processing: To quantify the absolute abundance of every unique TCRbeta CDR3 region, sequences were collapsed and filtered. T cell fraction was estimated by normalization of TCRbeta template counts to usable DNA, with usable DNA being measured through amplification of reference genes present in all nucleated cells. Repertoire TCRs were annotated as SARS-CoV-2-specific when V gene, CDR3 amino acid sequence and J gene were exactly matched to a known reactive TCR set. The reference SARS-CoV-2 TCR set was obtained from MIRA and was filtered for enrichment in COVID-19-positive ImmuneCODE repertoires, whereby public or cross-reactive TCRs were removed. Using the MIRA antigens, annotated TCRs were further analysed by specific ORF or by position within an ORF. Breadth was defined as annotated unique rearrangements over total unique productive rearrangements; depth was the summed frequency of those rearrangements. Group comparisons of TCR breadth used two-sided Wilcoxon rank-sum tests. The table was pulled from immuneACCESS by TCRdb, which kept in-frame rearrangements only. Such tables lose some clones; where checked, under half of the loss comes from unresolved V genes, and the rest has no known cause. V and J calls and clone size are copied from that table; D and trimming were computed from the DNA. This sample is represented by about 350,000 clones; around nine tenths of them were singletons. The top ten hold about 10% of the sample.

The label giving this sample's treatment or condition can be read as: some 19 received Ad26.COV2.S at low or high dose, single or two shots; several received placebo; per-sample allocation not given. Repertoires of vaccine and placebo recipients were sequenced from samples taken on day 63 after the first injection. Between 29 July and 7 August 2020, Cohort 1b enrolled some 25 adults aged 18-55 years at one site in Boston, USA. As a vaccine, Ad26.COV2.S was a replication-incompetent adenovirus type 26 vector that expressed a prefusion-stabilized SARS-CoV-2 spike protein derived from the original Wuhan strain.

This material consisted of peripheral blood, taken in a trial of Ad26.COV2.S vaccine versus placebo. This TCR derives from a person aged 18-65 years who received the Ad26.COV2.S COVID-19 vaccine or a placebo. The chain was built from TRBV27 and TRBJ1-2, with no confidently assigned D gene. The DNA sequence is as follows: TGTGCCAGCAGTCGGGCAGTAAACTATGGCTACACCTTC. This translates into CASSRAVNYGYTF.